The 3 T cell receptor beta chains below were found in one sample sequenced in a study of shared clonotypes between healthy human individuals. The assay was immunoSEQ multiplex PCR, and TCRdb's table has in-frame clones only and misses some. Of millions of clones listed, 90% to 95% were seen once; the top ten hold roughly 0.13%. The sequencing input was naive CD4+ T cells sorted from blood. Subset described: CD45RA+ positively selected. The receptors were gathered from a man in his late teens or twenties in good health.

Here the CDR3 DNA reads TGCGCCAGCAGTCCCGGGACAGGTCCTTTTGATCCTGGGGCCAACGTCCTGACTTTC. This codes for CASSPGTGPFDPGANVLTF. This chain uses TRBV10-1 with TRBJ2-6, with 8 bases lining up with TRBD1. With 5 bases clipped from V and 2 bases from J, the junction kept 14 bases outside the gene matches. Germline CDR1 reads WNHNN; CDR2 reads SYGVQD (reference sequence). CDR3 length: 19 amino acids.

This clone was found once. This sequence joins TRBV6-4 and TRBJ2-5; no clear D. V was clipped by 3 bases and J by 4 bases, with 9 bases between them. This CDR3 is built from 13 residues. CDR1 MRHNA and CDR2 SNTAGT come from the germline V gene. The CDR3 DNA follows: TGTGCCAGCAGTGAGCAGGATGGAGAGACCCAGTACTTC. Translation gives CASSEQDGETQYF.

This chain connects TRBV15 to TRBJ1-6, with TRBD1 as a possible D gene (5 bases). The CDR3 sequence is 17 residues long. The germline V gene has CDR1 LNHNV and CDR2 YYDKDF (reference sequence). The V end was cut by 0 bases, the J end by 7 bases, with 16 bases between. The CDR3 spells CATSRDYRRPENSPLHF. As DNA, the CDR3 is TGTGCCACCAGCAGAGACTACAGGCGGCCAGAAAATTCACCCCTCCACTTT.